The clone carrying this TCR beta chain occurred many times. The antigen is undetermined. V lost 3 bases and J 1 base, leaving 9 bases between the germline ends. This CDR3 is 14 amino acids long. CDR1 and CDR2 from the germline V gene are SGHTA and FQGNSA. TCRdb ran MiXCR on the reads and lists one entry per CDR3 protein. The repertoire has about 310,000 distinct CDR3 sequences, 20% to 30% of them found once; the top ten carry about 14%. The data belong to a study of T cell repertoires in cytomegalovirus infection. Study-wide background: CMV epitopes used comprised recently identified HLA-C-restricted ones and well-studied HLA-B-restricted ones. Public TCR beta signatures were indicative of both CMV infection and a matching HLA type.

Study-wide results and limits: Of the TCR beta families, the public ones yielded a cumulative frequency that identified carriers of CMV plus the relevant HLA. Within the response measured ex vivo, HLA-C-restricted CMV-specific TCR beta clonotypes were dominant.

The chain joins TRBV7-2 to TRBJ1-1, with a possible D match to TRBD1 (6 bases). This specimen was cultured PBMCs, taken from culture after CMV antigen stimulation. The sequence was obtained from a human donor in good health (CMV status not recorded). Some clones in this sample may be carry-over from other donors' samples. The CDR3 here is CASSFTGWNTEAFF. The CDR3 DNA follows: TGTGCCAGCAGCTTCACAGGGTGGAACACTGAAGCTTTCTTT. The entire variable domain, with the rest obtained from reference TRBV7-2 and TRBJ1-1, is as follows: GAGVSQSPSNKVTEKGKDVELRCDPISGHTALYWYRQSLGQGLEFLIYFQGNSAPDKSGLPSDRFSAERTGGSVSTLTIQRTQQEDSAVYLCASSFTGWNTEAFFGQGTRLTVV.